Below, one TCR beta chain is given with its context. What this receptor recognizes is not known. No base quality information exists; no much larger clone differs at one position. CDR1 GTSNPN and CDR2 SVGIG were looked up in the germline V gene (reference sequence). Including cysteine and phenylalanine, the CDR3 has 10 amino acids. The read is trimmed to its CDR3 DNA, 30 bases read in frame from base 1. V is reduced by 8 bases and J by 0 bases, leaving a spacing of 4 bases between them. The data originate from a study of PD-1 and CTLA-4 blockade in melanoma (dated by TCRdb to the early 2020s). As for the study more broadly: In patients with melanoma, the researchers looked at the effects of CTLA-4 blockade versus PD-1 blockade on the CD8 T cell response that was melanoma-reactive.

The receptor library was made with the immunoSEQ multiplex PCR assay. Not all clones reach the TCRdb copy of this immuneACCESS table, which keeps in-frame sequences only. Checked studies attribute under half of the gap to unresolved V genes and leave the rest unexplained. This sample lists about 30,000 clones; approximately 88% were detected once. In total, the top ten clones hold roughly 8% of the sample. The TCR was taken from a human donor with melanoma. The sequence joins TRBV30 to TRBJ1-1; no D gene can be assigned with confidence. The sequenced sample was CD8+ T cells from peripheral blood, obtained before anti-PD-1 treatment. The CDR3 is CAAVNTEAFF. The DNA reads as follows: TGTGCCGCGGTGAACACTGAAGCTTTCTTT.